Below are 5 T cell receptor beta chains sequenced from a single sample in a study of blood T cell repertoires in COVID-19. The assay was immunoSEQ multiplex PCR, and TCRdb's table has in-frame clones only and misses some. The sample includes about 74,000 clones, 90% seen only once; the top ten take under 1.1%. Sequencing was carried out using peripheral blood. These receptors originate from a woman aged 45 to 65 in a cohort sampled during active COVID-19.

This clone was seen a few times. The rearrangement joins TRBV9 to TRBJ1-2; 7 nucleotides match TRBD1. Germline CDR1 reads SGDLS; CDR2 reads YYNGEE. The CDR3 runs to 16 residues. V was pared by 4 bases and J by 1 base, with 10 bases of the junction left unmatched. The CDR3 nucleotides read TGTGCCAGCAGCCCACAGACAGGGATTAGTAACTATGGCTACACCTTC. This sequence encodes CASSPQTGISNYGYTF.

The chain carries TRBV18 and TRBJ1-1, with 8 bases fitting TRBD1. The J segment lost 1 base and the V segment lost 1 base, leaving 5 bases of the junction unmatched. Germline CDR1 and CDR2: KGHSH and LQKENI. The CDR3 contains 16 residues. The CDR3 sequence: CASSPLLTGENTEAFF. The CDR3 nucleotides are TGTGCCAGCTCACCACTGTTGACAGGGGAGAACACTGAAGCTTTCTTT.

The gene calls are TRBV6-2 or TRBV6-3 and TRBJ1-6; TRBD1 matches 8 bases. The CDR3 runs to 16 residues. Germline values: CDR1 MNHEY, CDR2 SVGEGT. The ends lost 2 bases at V and 6 bases at J; junction bases unmatched: 6. CDR3 region: CASSYPRTGLNSPLHF. The CDR3 DNA reads as TGTGCCAGCAGTTACCCCCGGACAGGGCTTAATTCACCCCTCCACTTT.

The chain is built from TRBV5-1 and TRBJ1-5; maybe TRBD1 (6 bases). The CDR3 has 14 residues. Germline lookup yields CDR1 SGHRS and CDR2 YFSETQ. Trimming removed 0 bases at V and 3 bases at J, with 7 bases between. CDR3 sequence reads: CASSLGDNNQPQHF. As DNA, the CDR3 is TGCGCCAGCAGCTTGGGGGACAACAATCAGCCCCAGCATTTT.

The V gene is TRBV18, the J gene TRBJ2-5, with TRBD1 as a possible D gene (5 bases). The ends were cut back, 5 bases at V and 5 bases at J, with 21 bases in the middle. Germline V gene data show CDR1 as KGHSH and CDR2 as LQKENI. The CDR3 loop spans 16 amino acids. This CDR3 reads CASSIGWGGQSETQYF. The CDR3 region has the DNA TGTGCCAGCTCAATAGGATGGGGCGGCCAATCGGAGACCCAGTACTTC.